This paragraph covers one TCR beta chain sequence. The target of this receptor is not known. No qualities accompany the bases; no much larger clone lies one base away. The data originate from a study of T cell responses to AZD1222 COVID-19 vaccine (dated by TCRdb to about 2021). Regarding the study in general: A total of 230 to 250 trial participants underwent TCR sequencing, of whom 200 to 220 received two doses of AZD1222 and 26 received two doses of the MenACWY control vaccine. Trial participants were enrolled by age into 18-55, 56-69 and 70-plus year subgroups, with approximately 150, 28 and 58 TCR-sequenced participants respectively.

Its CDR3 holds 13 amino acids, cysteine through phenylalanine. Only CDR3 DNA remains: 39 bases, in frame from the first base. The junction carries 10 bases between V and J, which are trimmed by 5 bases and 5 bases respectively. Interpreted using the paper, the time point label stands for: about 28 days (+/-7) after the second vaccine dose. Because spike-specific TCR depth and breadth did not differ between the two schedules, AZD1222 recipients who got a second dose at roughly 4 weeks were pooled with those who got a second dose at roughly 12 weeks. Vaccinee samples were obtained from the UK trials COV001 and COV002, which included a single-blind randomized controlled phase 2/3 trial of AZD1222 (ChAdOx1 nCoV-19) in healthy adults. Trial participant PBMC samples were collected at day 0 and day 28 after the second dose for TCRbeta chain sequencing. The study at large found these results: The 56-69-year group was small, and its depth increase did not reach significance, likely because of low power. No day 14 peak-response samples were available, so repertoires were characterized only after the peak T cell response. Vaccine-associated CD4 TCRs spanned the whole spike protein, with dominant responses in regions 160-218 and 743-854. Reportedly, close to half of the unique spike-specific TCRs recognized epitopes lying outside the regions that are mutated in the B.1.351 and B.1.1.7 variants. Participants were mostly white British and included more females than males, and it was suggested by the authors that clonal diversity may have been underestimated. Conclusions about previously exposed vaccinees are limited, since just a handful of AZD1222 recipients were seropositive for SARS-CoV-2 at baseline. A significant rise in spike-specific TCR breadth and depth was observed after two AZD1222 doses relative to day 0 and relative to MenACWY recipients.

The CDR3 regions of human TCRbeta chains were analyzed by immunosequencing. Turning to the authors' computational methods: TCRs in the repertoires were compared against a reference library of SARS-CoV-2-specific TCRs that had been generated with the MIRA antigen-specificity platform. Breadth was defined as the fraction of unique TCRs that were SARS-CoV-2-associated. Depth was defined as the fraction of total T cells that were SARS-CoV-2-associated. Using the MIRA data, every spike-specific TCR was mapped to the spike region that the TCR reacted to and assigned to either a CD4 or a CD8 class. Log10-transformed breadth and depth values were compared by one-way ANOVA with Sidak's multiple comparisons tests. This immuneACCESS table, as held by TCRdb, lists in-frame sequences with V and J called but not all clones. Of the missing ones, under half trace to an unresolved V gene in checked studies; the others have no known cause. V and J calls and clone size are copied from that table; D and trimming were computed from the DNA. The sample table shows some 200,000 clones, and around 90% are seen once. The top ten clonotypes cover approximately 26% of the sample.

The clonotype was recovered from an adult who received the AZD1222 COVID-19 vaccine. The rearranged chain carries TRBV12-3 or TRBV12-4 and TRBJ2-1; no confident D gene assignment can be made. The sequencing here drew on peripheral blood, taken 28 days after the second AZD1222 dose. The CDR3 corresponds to CASSLGSHNEQFF. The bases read TGTGCCAGCAGTCTCGGTTCCCACAATGAGCAGTTCTTC.